The 3 T cell receptor beta chains listed next were all sequenced from one sample in a study of identical twins. TCRdb re-called the 5' RACE reads with MiXCR, one entry per CDR3 protein. The sample has some 330,000 distinct CDR3 sequences; roughly 9% are singletons. Specimen: naive T cells sorted from blood. Every receptor here comes from a woman in her 50s in good health.

In regard to this clonotype: This may be a read error, as it is one base from a much larger clone. The J gene is TRBJ2-2, the V gene TRBV24-1, with 11 positions matching TRBD2. Germline values: CDR1 KGHDR, CDR2 SFDVKD. This CDR3 is built from 17 residues. The CDR3 here is CATSDQRLAGNTVELFF. CDR3 sequence (DNA): TGTGCCACCAGTGATCAACGACTAGCGGGGAACACCGTGGAGCTGTTTTTT.

This clonotype was picked up many times. The chain links TRBV7-8 to TRBJ2-4; 9 positions agree with TRBD1. Germline V CDR1 and CDR2: SGHVS, FQNEAQ. The CDR3 extends over 16 amino acids. J was trimmed by 4 bases and V by 2 bases; bases with no gene match: 6. The CDR3 nucleotides read TGTGCCAGCAGCTTACGGCCTGGGACAGGGAAAAACATTCAGTACTTC. This codes for CASSLRPGTGKNIQYF. Filled out from reference TRBV7-8 and TRBJ2-4, the complete variable domain reads GAGVSQSPRYKVAKRGQDVALRCDPISGHVSLFWYQQALGQGPEFLTYFQNEAQLDKSGLPSDRFFAERPEGSVSTLKIQRTQQEDSAVYLCASSLRPGTGKNIQYFGAGTRLSVL.

The CDR3 nucleotides are TGTGCCAGCAGTTACTGGGGGTCTAGAGAGACCCAGTACTTC. Encoded protein: CASSYWGSRETQYF. The chain recombines TRBV6-5 with TRBJ2-5, with D perhaps given as TRBD1 or TRBD2 (5 bases each). Germline loops: CDR1 MNHEY, CDR2 SVGAGI. Trimming removed 1 base at V and 4 bases at J, with 10 bases between. The CDR3 consists of 14 residues.